These 21 T cell receptor beta chains originate from one sample sequenced in a study of human T cells and chemical hapten exposure (dated by TCRdb to the early 2020s). Library creation used RACE. Sequenced using a NextSeq 500. The public sequencing data were trimmed at Q25 with fastp and processed into clonotypes with MiXCR by TCRdb, which kept only in-frame beta chains. Rows matching on CDR3 protein sequence are summarized as one entry with the most common DNA and genes. This sample holds some 82,000 distinct CDR3 sequences; about 10% were observed only once. The leading ten clones occupy around 4.5% of the sample. This sample's time point label indicates: patch test 1, 2 weeks after DPC sensitization. According to the study, the label for this sample's treatment or condition signals: therapeutic diphenylcyclopropenone sensitization with weekly scalp DPC. The specimen was whole blood, collected in connection with sensitization to the hapten diphenylcyclopropenone (DPC). The origin of the receptors is a woman aged 45-65 years with alopecia areata. Some clones in this sample may be carry-over from other donors' samples.

The chain is built from TRBV29-1 and TRBJ2-2; the D call may be TRBD1 or TRBD2 (6 bases each). This CDR3 contains 15 residues. The V end lost 4 bases, the J end lost 4 bases, and 16 bases lay between the germline ends. Germline V gives CDR1 SQVTM, CDR2 ANQGSEA. This chain's CDR3 is CSVARGRGGTGELFF. In nucleotides, the CDR3 is TGCAGCGTTGCTCGGGGGCGTGGGGGCACCGGGGAGCTGTTTTTT.

Many counts were recorded for this clonotype. The J gene is TRBJ2-3, the V gene TRBV10-3; D ambiguous. Germline lookup yields CDR1 ENHRY and CDR2 SYGVKD. The CDR3 spans 15 residues. Trimming stripped 3 bases from V and 0 bases from J, with 10 bases between. Here the CDR3 DNA reads TGTGCCATCAGTGAAAGTGGTCTCAGCACAGATACGCAGTATTTT. Amino acids: CAISESGLSTDTQYF.

The V gene is TRBV12-3 or TRBV12-4, the J gene TRBJ2-3, with 14 bases matching TRBD2. V shed 3 bases, J shed 11 bases, and the junction held 7 bases outside the gene matches. The CDR3 extends over 15 amino acids. The CDR3 sequence is CASSLGLAGAQRQYF. CDR3 sequence (DNA): TGTGCCAGCAGTTTGGGACTAGCGGGAGCTCAGCGGCAGTATTTT.

This clonotype was counted many times. The J gene is TRBJ1-3, the V gene TRBV12-3 or TRBV12-4; D not resolved. The CDR3 is 13 amino acids. Trimming stripped 5 bases from V and 0 bases from J, with 5 bases between. CDR3 nucleotide sequence: TGTGCCAGCAGTGTATTCTCTGGAAACACCATATATTTT. Translation: CASSVFSGNTIYF.

This chain uses TRBV28 with TRBJ2-7; D not certain. Germline lookup yields CDR1 MDHEN and CDR2 SYDVKM. This CDR3 contains 12 residues. The V gene lost 2 bases and the J gene lost 2 bases, with 4 bases spanning the gap. CDR3 sequence reads: CASSLIPYEQYF. Written as DNA, the CDR3 is TGTGCCAGCAGTTTAATCCCCTACGAGCAGTACTTC.

This clonotype was observed a handful of times. V gene TRBV6-4 combines with J gene TRBJ2-1; 7 positions match TRBD2. The trim removed 4 bases at V and 5 bases at J, leaving 5 bases unmatched. Germline CDR1 MRHNA, CDR2 SNTAGT. This CDR3 spans 14 amino acids. CDR3 nucleotides: TGTGCCAGCAGTGCCTGGGGAGGGAACAATGAGCAGTTCTTC. Amino acids: CASSAWGGNNEQFF.

This clonotype was picked up many times. The chain joins TRBV28 to TRBJ2-7; D is ambiguous. The CDR3 is 11 amino acids. Germline loops: CDR1 MDHEN, CDR2 SYDVKM. Trimming cost V 5 bases and J 3 bases, with 5 bases left between them. The CDR3 sequence is CASSRNYEQYF. The CDR3 nucleotides are TGTGCCAGCAGTCGGAACTACGAGCAGTACTTC.

This clonotype was seen repeatedly, ten times or more. The chain couples TRBV7-2 to TRBJ2-1; TRBD2 matches 14 bases. V gave up 0 bases and J gave up 0 bases; unmatched junction bases: 7. The CDR3 contains 20 residues. Germline V lookup: CDR1 SGHTA, CDR2 FQGNSA. The CDR3 reads CASSLARLAGGGSSYNEQFF. The CDR3, as DNA: TGTGCCAGCAGCTTAGCGAGACTAGCGGGAGGGGGGAGCTCCTACAATGAGCAGTTCTTC.

The table lists this clonotype with many counts. The rearrangement uses TRBV5-1 and TRBJ2-1; possible D gene TRBD1, 6 bases. CDR3 length: 15 amino acids. Trimming took 5 bases from V and 2 from J, leaving 14 bases between them. Germline assignment: CDR1 SGHRS and CDR2 YFSETQ. The chain's CDR3 is CASRIGQGPYNEQFF. In DNA form, the CDR3 reads TGCGCCAGCAGGATTGGGCAGGGGCCCTACAATGAGCAGTTCTTC.

This clonotype was counted ten times or more. V is TRBV27 and J is TRBJ1-5; D is possibly TRBD1 (6 bases). V lost 7 bases and J 2 bases, leaving 15 bases between the germline ends. CDR1 and CDR2 (germline): MNHEY, SMNVEV (reference sequence). The CDR3 length is 15 residues. The CDR3 DNA sequence: TGTGCCAGCAAACAGGGCTTAATGGGCAATCAGCCCCAGCATTTT. As protein: CASKQGLMGNQPQHF.

The J gene is TRBJ2-1, the V gene TRBV24-1; TRBD2 agrees at 10 bases. V dropped 10 bases and J dropped 5; count of bases not matched to a gene: 13. CDR1 is KGHDR, CDR2 SFDVKD, per germline. The CDR3 is 16 amino acids. The CDR3 bases are TGTGCCACGACTGGGGGAACTAGCGGGAAAAACAATGAGCAGTTCTTC. This encodes CATTGGTSGKNNEQFF.

This clonotype has at least ten counts. Here the CDR3 DNA reads TGTGCCAGCACAGGGGCCGGGACAGGGGACACTGAAGCTTTCTTT. This codes for CASTGAGTGDTEAFF. This sequence joins TRBV28 and TRBJ1-1, with 10 bases lining up with TRBD1. V was clipped by 7 bases and J by 3 bases; unmatched bases: 8. The CDR3 totals 15 residues. Germline V gene lookup returns CDR1 MDHEN and CDR2 SYDVKM.

This clonotype was seen repeatedly, ten times or more. The rearrangement links TRBV3-1 to TRBJ2-1; a possible D gene is TRBD2 (7 bases). The CDR3 loop spans 18 amino acids. Germline V gives CDR1 LGHDT, CDR2 YNNKEL (reference sequence). Trimming cost V 1 base and J 5 bases, with 21 bases left between them. CDR3 sequence (DNA): TGTGCCAGCAGCCAAGCCCGGGGAGGGGGGGCCTTCCACAATGAGCAGTTCTTC. This sequence encodes CASSQARGGGAFHNEQFF.

This clonotype turned up a few times. The genes are TRBV12-3 or TRBV12-4 and TRBJ1-5; D is perhaps TRBD1 (6 bases). Trimming pared 7 bases from V and 6 bases from J, leaving 19 bases between. The CDR3 runs 15 residues. For the CDR3, the DNA is TGTGCCAGCACCCACGGAACAGGGTTCTTTCAGCCCCAGCATTTT. It is translated as CASTHGTGFFQPQHF.

This clonotype was detected ten times or more. The chain employs TRBV5-1 and TRBJ1-1; no firm D call. This CDR3 has 15 residues. Germline CDR1 is SGHRS and CDR2 is YFSETQ. V was cut by 0 bases and J by 4 bases, with 13 bases left in between. This CDR3 is CASSLGVPQSTEAFF. The CDR3 coding sequence is TGCGCCAGCAGCTTGGGGGTCCCTCAGAGCACTGAAGCTTTCTTT.

This clonotype came up a few times. This chain joins TRBV29-1 and TRBJ2-3; D ambiguous. This CDR3 spans 12 amino acids. V was pared by 7 bases and J by 3 bases, with 11 bases between. Germline-derived CDR1 and CDR2 are SQVTM and ANQGSEA. CDR3 protein: CSAAGPTDTQYF. In nucleotides, the CDR3 is TGCAGCGCAGCTGGTCCGACAGATACGCAGTATTTT.

Many counts were recorded for this clonotype. This rearrangement joins TRBV27 to TRBJ1-1; D possibly corresponds to TRBD1 (6 bases). The V end was cut by 1 base, the J end by 4 bases, with 10 bases between. Germline lookup yields CDR1 MNHEY and CDR2 SMNVEV (reference sequence). The CDR3 is 14 amino acids. As DNA, the CDR3 is TGTGCCAGCAGTTTATTAATCAGGGGCACTGAAGCTTTCTTT. Protein product: CASSLLIRGTEAFF.

This clonotype was found many times. The chain has TRBV9 and TRBJ2-1; no firm D call. Germline CDR1 SGDLS, CDR2 YYNGEE. The CDR3 is made up of 16 amino acids. The V end was cut by 1 base, the J end by 0 bases, with 11 bases between. For the CDR3, the DNA is TGTGCCAGCAGCGTAACCCCAGAAGGCTCCTACAATGAGCAGTTCTTC. Translation: CASSVTPEGSYNEQFF. Drawing the rest from reference TRBV9 and TRBJ2-1, the complete variable domain is DSGVTQTPKHLITATGQRVTLRCSPRSGDLSVYWYQQSLDQGLQFLIQYYNGEERAKGNILERFSAQQFPDLHSELNLSSLELGDSALYFCASSVTPEGSYNEQFFGPGTRLTVL.

This clonotype came up many times. The CDR3, as DNA: TGTGCCAGCAGTTACCTGGACAGGAACACCGGGGAGCTGTTTTTT. Translating it yields CASSYLDRNTGELFF. This sequence joins TRBV6-2 or TRBV6-3 and TRBJ2-2, with TRBD1 as a possible D gene (6 bases). The germline V and J ends were trimmed by 2 bases and 1 base, with 8 bases remaining between them. This CDR3 is 15 amino acids long. CDR1 and CDR2 from the germline V gene are MNHEY and SVGEGT.

This clonotype was recorded at least ten times. The chain recombines TRBV6-6 with TRBJ2-7; weak D call: TRBD1 (6 bases). Trimming stripped 6 bases from V and 2 bases from J, with 20 bases between. Germline-derived CDR1 and CDR2 are MNHNY and SVGAGI (reference sequence). The CDR3 is made up of 16 amino acids. The DNA of the CDR3 is TGTGCCAGCAGGCCCAGCCAAGGGCAGGGGCCCTACGAGCAGTACTTC. The encoded protein is CASRPSQGQGPYEQYF.

The chain joins TRBV13 to TRBJ2-7, with TRBD2 matching over 13 bases. This CDR3 region has 15 residues. The V segment lost 5 bases and the J segment 4 bases; nucleotides outside the gene matches: 5. Germline V gene data show CDR1 as PRHDT and CDR2 as FYEKMQ (reference sequence). CDR3 region: CASSEGLAGVYEQYF. DNA for the CDR3: TGTGCCAGCAGCGAAGGACTAGCGGGGGTATACGAGCAGTACTTC.